This T cell receptor (beta chain) was documented in a study of T-cell memory formation after mild COVID-19. The study, taken as a whole, reports: CM and EM subsets held most contracting CD4+ clones; EMRA held CD8+ ones. Memory sampled before infection contained some responding clones, suggesting cross-reactive memory joined.

TCRdb analysed the 5' RACE reads with MiXCR anew, one entry per CDR3 protein. The table has 270,000 or so distinct CDR3 sequences, more than 15% seen once; the top ten hold about 23%. A remark on this clonotype: The antigen remains unidentified.

The specimen was PBMCs or a T cell subset sorted from them (not recorded which). The receptor's source is a man aged 18 to 29 who had mild COVID-19 (a few samples of this study predate the infection). Cell type and time point are not known.

The CDR3 protein is CASSPTRGPHRGDYGYTF. CDR3 DNA: TGTGCCAGCAGTCCCACCAGAGGTCCCCACAGGGGGGACTATGGCTACACCTTC. The chain employs TRBV25-1 and TRBJ1-2; 8 bases map to TRBD1. Germline-derived CDR1 and CDR2 are MGHDK and SYGVNS. V gave up 5 bases and J gave up 3 bases; unmatched junction bases: 17. The CDR3 totals 18 residues.